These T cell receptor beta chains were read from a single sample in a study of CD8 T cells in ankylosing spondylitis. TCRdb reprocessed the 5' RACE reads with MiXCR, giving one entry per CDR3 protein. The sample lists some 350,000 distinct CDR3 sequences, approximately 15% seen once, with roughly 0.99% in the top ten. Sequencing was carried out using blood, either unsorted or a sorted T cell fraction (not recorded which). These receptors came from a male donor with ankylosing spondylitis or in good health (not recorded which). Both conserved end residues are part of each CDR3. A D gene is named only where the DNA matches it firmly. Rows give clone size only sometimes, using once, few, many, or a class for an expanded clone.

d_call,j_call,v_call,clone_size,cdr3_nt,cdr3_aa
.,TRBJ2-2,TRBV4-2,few,TGTGCCAGCAGCCAAGCCAGCGGGGAGCTGTTTTTT,CASSQASGELFF
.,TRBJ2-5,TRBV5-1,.,TGCGCCAGCAGCTTGGCCGAGAGTTCGGAGACCCAGTACTTC,CASSLAESSETQYF
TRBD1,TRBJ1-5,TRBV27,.,TGTGCCAGCAGTTTCGGGACAGGCCTCAATCAGCCCCAGCATTTT,CASSFGTGLNQPQHF
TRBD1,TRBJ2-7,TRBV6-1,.,TGTGCCAGCAGCAAAGGGACAGGGAGGGGATGGGAGCAGTACTTC,CASSKGTGRGWEQYF
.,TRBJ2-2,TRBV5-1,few,TGCGCCAGCAGCTCCGGGACTCCCAACACCGGGGAGCTGTTTTTT,CASSSGTPNTGELFF
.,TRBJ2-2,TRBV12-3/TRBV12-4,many,TGTGCCAGCAGTTTTCCTCTGAACACCGGGGAGCTGTTTTTT,CASSFPLNTGELFF
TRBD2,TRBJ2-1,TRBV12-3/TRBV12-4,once,TGTGCCAGCAGTTTTCGCAGCGGGAGCTCCTACAATGAGCAGTTCTTC,CASSFRSGSSYNEQFF
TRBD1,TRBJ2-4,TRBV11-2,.,TGTGCCAGCAGCTCGCACAGGGGGCGGGAAAACATTCAGTACTTC,CASSSHRGRENIQYF
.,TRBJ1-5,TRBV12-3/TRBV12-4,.,TGTGCCAGCAGCCTTTCGTGGGGACAGCCCCAGCATTTT,CASSLSWGQPQHF
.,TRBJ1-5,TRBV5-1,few,TGCGCCAGCAGCTTGGGGGACGGCAATCAGCCCCAGCATTTT,CASSLGDGNQPQHF
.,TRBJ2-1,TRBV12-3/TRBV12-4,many,TGTGCCAGCAGTTTAGCGATCGACAATGAGCAGTTCTTC,CASSLAIDNEQFF
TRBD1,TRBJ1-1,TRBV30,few,TGTGCCTGGACAAGGACAGGGAAAGCTTTCTTT,CAWTRTGKAFF
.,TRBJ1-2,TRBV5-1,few,TGCGCCAGCAGCTCGGACGTTAACTATGGCTACACCTTC,CASSSDVNYGYTF
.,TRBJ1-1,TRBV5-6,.,TGTGCCAGCAGCTTAGACCTTGACACTGAAGCTTTCTTT,CASSLDLDTEAFF
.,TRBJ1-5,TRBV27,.,TGTGCCAGCAGTTTAGAGGACTATAGCAATCAGCCCCAGCATTTT,CASSLEDYSNQPQHF
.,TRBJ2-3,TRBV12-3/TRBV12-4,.,TGTGCCAGCAGCCGGGGTTTCAGCACAGATACGCAGTATTTT,CASSRGFSTDTQYF
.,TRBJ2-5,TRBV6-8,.,TGTGCCAGCATCGCCTGCGGAGAGACCCAGTACTTC,CASIACGETQYF
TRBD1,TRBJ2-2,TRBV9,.,TGTGCCAGCAGCTCCCGACAGGGAGCGAACACCGGGGAGCTGTTTTTT,CASSSRQGANTGELFF
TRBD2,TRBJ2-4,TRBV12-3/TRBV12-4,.,TGTGCCAGCAGTTTCCAAGGCGGGGGGCTCTACTACTTC,CASSFQGGGLYYF
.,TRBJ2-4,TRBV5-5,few,TGTGCCAGCAGCTTGGACTCCAAAAACATTCAGTACTTC,CASSLDSKNIQYF
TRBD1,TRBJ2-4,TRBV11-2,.,TGTGCCAGCAGCCAGACAGGGTTTAGGATGAAGGCCAAAAACATTCAGTACTTC,CASSQTGFRMKAKNIQYF
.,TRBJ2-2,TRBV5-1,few,TGCGCCAGCAGCTTGCCGGGGGTAACCGGGGAGCTGTTTTTT,CASSLPGVTGELFF
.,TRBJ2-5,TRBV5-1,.,TGCGCCAGCAGCTGGACGGACCCCAGGACCCAGTACTTC,CASSWTDPRTQYF
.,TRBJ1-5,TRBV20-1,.,TGCAGTGCCGTTCCCGGGAGCGTTGGCAATCAGCCCCAGCATTTT,CSAVPGSVGNQPQHF
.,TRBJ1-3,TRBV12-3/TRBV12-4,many,TGTGCCAGCACCAATCGAGGGGGAGGAAACACCATATATTTT,CASTNRGGGNTIYF
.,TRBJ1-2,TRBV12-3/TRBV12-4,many,TGTGCCAGCAGTTTAGGTGGGGCAACGAACTATGGCTACACCTTC,CASSLGGATNYGYTF
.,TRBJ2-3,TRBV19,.,TGTGCCAGTAGTATGAGGACAGATACGCAGTATTTT,CASSMRTDTQYF
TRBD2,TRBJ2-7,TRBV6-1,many,TGTGCCAGCAGACTAGCGGGAGGCAACTACGAGCAGTACTTC,CASRLAGGNYEQYF
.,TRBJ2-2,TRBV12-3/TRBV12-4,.,TGTGCCAGCGGTACCGGGGAGCTGTTTTTT,CASGTGELFF
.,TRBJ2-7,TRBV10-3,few,TGTGCCATCAGTGAGTCGAGTTTGGGGATCCAGTACTTC,CAISESSLGIQYF
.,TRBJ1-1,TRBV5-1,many,TGCGCCAGCAGCGGTGGGACACACACTATTTCAATGAACACTGAAGCTTTCTTT,CASSGGTHTISMNTEAFF